This T cell receptor (beta chain) was obtained from a study of blood T cell repertoires in COVID-19. Turning to the study itself: Collection of acute and convalescent COVID-19 samples took place in the United States, Italy and Spain. Nucleic acid was either cDNA or gDNA, and it came from T cells, B-cell-depleted T cells, or PBMCs.

The V end was cut by 7 bases, the J end by 0 bases, with 16 bases between. CDR1 and CDR2 (germline): LNHDA, SQIVND (reference sequence). The CDR3 extends over 16 amino acids. Original methodology: Amplification of reference gene primers provided the estimated nucleated cell counts. Sequencing used immunoSEQ multiplex PCR; TCRdb keeps in-frame clones, though not all of them. That table furnishes V, J and clone size, whereas the DNA furnished D and trimming. The data hold about 70,000 clones, with 75% to 80% observed a single time. This chain connects TRBV19 to TRBJ1-5; D possibly corresponds to TRBD1 (5 bases). This TCR was sampled from a human donor in a cohort sampled during active COVID-19. Sequenced input: peripheral blood. This CDR3 reads CASTMGQSHSNQPQHF. The CDR3 nucleotides are TGTGCCAGTACCATGGGGCAGTCTCATAGCAATCAGCCCCAGCATTTT.